This TCR beta chain stems from a study of blood T cell repertoires in COVID-19. Here immunoSEQ multiplex PCR was the method, and the copy in TCRdb shows in-frame clones only, minus some. The data hold roughly 90,000 clones, with 86% observed a single time. The sequence derives from a human donor in a cohort sampled during active COVID-19. The sequenced sample was peripheral blood.

The CDR3 sequence: CASSSSTGFYEQYF. In nucleotides, the CDR3 is TGTGCCAGCAGCTCAAGTACGGGATTCTACGAGCAGTACTTC. The chain employs TRBV9 and TRBJ2-7; the D gene is possibly TRBD2 (5 bases). Germline V lookup: CDR1 SGDLS, CDR2 YYNGEE. V lost 4 bases to trimming and J lost 3 bases, with 14 bases between them. The CDR3 has 14 residues.